Described below is a single TCR beta chain sequence and its context. This entry belongs to a study of T cell changes during pregnancy in multiple sclerosis. Assay: immunoSEQ multiplex PCR; the TCRdb copy retains only in-frame clones and omits some. The sample has about 130,000 clones, 96% seen once. CDR1 and CDR2 from the germline V gene are LGHNA and YSLEER. V was pared by 4 bases and J by 5 bases, with 10 bases of the junction left unmatched. This CDR3 is built from 15 residues. The chain employs TRBV4-3 and TRBJ2-5; 7 bases agree with TRBD1. The receptor was derived from a female donor with multiple sclerosis, enrolled in a pregnancy study. This specimen consisted of peripheral blood, obtained after pregnancy. CDR3 sequence reads: CASSRTRGPLETQYF. The CDR3 DNA reads TGCGCCAGCAGCCGAACAAGGGGGCCGTTGGAGACCCAGTACTTC.